Shown below are 16 T cell receptor beta chains from a single sample sequenced in a study of regulatory T cells in long-lasting Graves disease. CDR3-region Arm-PCR and iRepertoire HTBI primers produced the TCR beta libraries. TCRdb passed the multiplex PCR reads through MiXCR, listing each CDR3 protein once. Of a few hundred thousand distinct CDR3 sequences in the sample, over 14% were seen once. The time point was: newly diagnosed GD, antithyroid drugs for less than 3 months. Extracted RNA from PBMCs served as the source of the TCR library. This same sample was also part of a study on T cells in Graves' hyperthyroidism and ophthalmopathy.

The material was peripheral blood mononuclear cells (PBMCs), obtained at new diagnosis, from a patient treated with antithyroid drugs. These receptors were taken from a woman aged 40 to 50 with Graves disease.

This clonotype was counted ten times or more. This chain links TRBV3-1 with TRBJ1-2; TRBD1 is a possible D gene (5 bases). The CDR3 loop spans 14 amino acids. CDR1 and CDR2 (germline): LGHDT, YNNKEL (reference sequence). The ends were cut back, 0 bases at V and 5 bases at J, with 10 bases in the middle. CDR3 in amino acids: CASSQDGTDYGYTF. CDR3 nucleotides: TGTGCCAGCAGCCAAGACGGGACGGATTATGGCTACACCTTC.

V usage is TRBV30 and J usage is TRBJ2-1; weak D call: TRBD2 (6 bases). V lost 4 bases, J lost 7 bases, and 29 bases lay in between. This CDR3 is built from 18 residues. The germline V gene encodes CDR1 GTSNPN and CDR2 SVGIG (reference sequence). In DNA form, the CDR3 reads TGTGCCTGGACCCCCGGGTTTAGCGGACTAATTAGGAGGAATGAGCAGTTCTTC. Its translation is CAWTPGFSGLIRRNEQFF.

This clonotype appeared a few times. A much larger clone lies one base from this, so it may be a read error. The chain has TRBV11-2 and TRBJ1-1; TRBD1 aligns across 7 bases. The CDR3 has 14 amino acids. The germline gives CDR1 SGHAT, CDR2 FQNNGV. CDR3: CVSSLGGAVPEAFF. For the CDR3, the DNA is TGTGTCAGCAGCCTAGGGGGCGCGGTCCCTGAAGCTTTCTTT.

A word on this clonotype: A far larger clone is off by one base, so a read error is likely. The chain couples TRBV28 to TRBJ2-1; 8 nucleotides line up with TRBD1. The length of the CDR3 is 15 residues. The V and J ends lost 6 bases and 10 bases, in that order; junction bases with no gene match: 14. Germline lookup yields CDR1 MDHEN and CDR2 SYDVKM. The CDR3 is CASRQDRASSYEQFF. The CDR3 region has the DNA TGTGCCAGCAGACAGGACAGGGCCAGCTCCTACGAGCAGTTCTTC.

The CDR3 region is CASDYEQYF. CDR3 in DNA: TGTGCCAGTGACTACGAGCAGTACTTC. The V gene is TRBV27, the J gene TRBJ2-7, with D unresolved. The CDR3 consists of 9 residues. CDR1 is MNHEY, CDR2 SMNVEV, per germline (reference sequence). V lost 9 bases to trimming and J lost 3 bases, with 3 bases between them.

About this clonotype: Compared with germline, one end of the junction differs, possibly owing to a read error. The chain uses TRBV11-3 and TRBJ2-3, with 8 bases that match TRBD1. CDR3 length: 15 amino acids. Germline V lookup: CDR1 SGHNT, CDR2 YENEEA. CDR3 protein: CASSSGQGHTDTKYF. Here the CDR3 DNA reads TGTGCCAGCAGCTCCGGACAGGGCCACACAGATACGAAGTATTTT.

This clonotype was counted between two and nine times. V and J are TRBV5-4 and TRBJ2-1, with a weak D call TRBD2 (7 bases). The germline V gene encodes CDR1 SGHNT and CDR2 YYREEE (reference sequence). The V and J ends lost 1 base and 7 bases respectively, with 15 bases between them. This CDR3 is 15 amino acids long. The CDR3 DNA reads TGTGCCAGCAGCTTGCATGGGGGAGGGGGGAATGAGCAGTTCTTC. Residues: CASSLHGGGGNEQFF.

This clonotype was seen more than once but under ten times. The J gene is TRBJ1-3, the V gene TRBV5-1, with D possibly TRBD1 on 6 matching bases. CDR1 and CDR2 (germline): SGHRS, YFSETQ. V was trimmed by 3 bases and J by 0 bases, leaving 16 bases between them. This CDR3 is 17 amino acids long. This CDR3 is CASSSTGTPSSGNTIYF. In DNA, the CDR3 is TGCGCCAGCAGCTCAACCGGGACACCGAGCTCTGGAAACACCATATATTTT.

Ten or more counts support this clonotype. The V and J genes are TRBV4-1 and TRBJ2-5; TRBD2 aligns across 7 bases. The V gene end was trimmed by 3 bases and the J gene end by 4 bases; junction bases not matched to a gene: 5. This CDR3 has 14 amino acids. Germline loops: CDR1 MGHRA, CDR2 YSYEKL. The CDR3 here is CASSQAGEGETQYF. Written as DNA, the CDR3 is TGCGCCAGCAGCCAGGCGGGAGAAGGAGAGACCCAGTACTTC.

This clonotype was seen ten or more times. V and J are TRBV19 and TRBJ1-5; unclear D gene. Per the germline V gene, CDR1 is LNHDA and CDR2 is SQIVND (reference sequence). The CDR3 loop spans 13 amino acids. The germline V and J ends were trimmed by 5 bases and 2 bases, with 7 bases remaining between them. The CDR3 sequence is CASSRDGNQPQHF. CDR3 nucleotide sequence: TGTGCCAGTAGTCGTGATGGCAATCAGCCCCAGCATTTT.

This clonotype showed up many times. This chain connects TRBV12-3 or TRBV12-4 to TRBJ2-7, with D perhaps matching TRBD1 or TRBD2 (7 bases each). Trimming cost V 6 bases and J 1 base, with 22 bases left between them. The CDR3 has 17 amino acids. CDR3 nucleotide sequence: TGTGCCAGCAGCCACACCGGGACAGCGGGGAATTCCTACGAGCAGTACTTC. Its protein product is CASSHTGTAGNSYEQYF.

Note on this clonotype: A read error may be the cause here, since a much bigger clone is one base away. The chain combines TRBV12-5 with TRBJ2-1; a possible D gene is TRBD1 (6 bases). Between the trimmed V and J ends, which lost 5 bases and 8 bases, there was a span of 13 bases. There are 13 residues in the CDR3. From germline, CDR1 is LGHNT and CDR2 FRNRAP. The CDR3 DNA reads as TGTGCTAGTGGTCTTCTACAGGGTGATGAGCAGTTCTTC. This gives the protein CASGLLQGDEQFF. Variable domain in full (rest from reference TRBV12-5 and TRBJ2-1): DARVTQTPRHKVTEMGQEVTMRCQPILGHNTVFWYRQTMMQGLELLAYFRNRAPLDDSGMPKDRFSAEMPDATLATLKIQPSEPRDSAVYFCASGLLQGDEQFFGPGTRLTVL.

This rearrangement joins TRBV6-1 to TRBJ1-3, with 10 bases fitting TRBD1. CDR3 size: 16 residues. Germline V gene data show CDR1 as MNHNS and CDR2 as SASEGT. With 6 bases clipped from V and 1 base from J, the junction kept 6 bases outside the gene matches. DNA of the CDR3: TGTGCCAGCAGACGGACAGGGGGAAAATCTGGAAACACCATATATTTT. Encoded protein: CASRRTGGKSGNTIYF.

This clonotype was seen repeatedly, ten times or more. The chain joins TRBV28 to TRBJ2-1; 10 nucleotides agree with TRBD2. The germline CDR1 and CDR2 sequences are MDHEN and SYDVKM. The junction had 6 bases not matched to a gene; V was cut back by 6 bases and J by 4 bases. There are 15 residues in the CDR3. The CDR3 region has the DNA TGTGCCAGCAGACCTACTAGCGGGATTTACAATGAGCAGTTCTTC. It specifies CASRPTSGIYNEQFF.

Worth noting for this clonotype: The conserved phenylalanine or tryptophan is not found at the CDR3 terminus, so this likely reflects a read error. This chain joins TRBV11-2 and TRBJ2-1; D unresolved. The germline V and J ends were trimmed by 1 base and 13 bases, with 11 bases remaining between them. This CDR3 contains 12 residues. Germline loops: CDR1 SGHAT, CDR2 FQNNGV. The DNA of the CDR3 is TGTGCCAGCAGCTTAGGTGGCAACGCTCAGTTCCTC. The encoded protein is CASSLGGNAQFL.

A single count supports this clonotype. A read error may be the cause here, since a much bigger clone is one base away. This chain connects TRBV27 to TRBJ2-7, with D maybe TRBD1 (6 bases). This CDR3 comprises 16 residues. The V gene's germline CDR1 is MNHEY and CDR2 SMNVEV (reference sequence). Trimming left V 4 bases short and J 3 bases short, with 19 bases between. CDR3 protein: CASSSNTSGTLYEQYF. Here the CDR3 DNA reads TGTGCCAGCAGTTCAAACACCTCGGGGACACTCTACGAGCAGTACTTC.